These 26 T cell receptor beta chains came from one sample sequenced in a study of blood T cell repertoires in COVID-19. Method: immunoSEQ multiplex PCR; TCRdb's copy keeps in-frame clones and lacks some. This sample carries some 140,000 clones, roughly 78% of them seen once, and the ten largest clones take about 3.6%. Sequencing used peripheral blood. The receptors derive from a man aged 60 to 69 with acute or convalescent COVID-19.

In its sample, this clone was seen a few times. The V gene is TRBV6-6, the J gene TRBJ1-4, with 10 bases matching TRBD1. Germline V gene lookup returns CDR1 MNHNY and CDR2 SVGAGI (reference sequence). V gave up 6 bases and J gave up 4 bases; unmatched junction bases: 2. This CDR3 has 14 residues. This CDR3 is CASRDRGGNEKLFF. The CDR3 bases are TGTGCCAGCAGGGACAGGGGGGGTAATGAAAAACTGTTTTTT.

V gene TRBV27 combines with J gene TRBJ1-5; a weak D match, TRBD1 (5 bases). V was cut by 0 bases and J by 7 bases, with 16 bases left in between. This CDR3 has 16 amino acids. Germline loops: CDR1 MNHEY, CDR2 SMNVEV (reference sequence). The CDR3: CASSLSALRGGQPQHF. In DNA form, the CDR3 reads TGTGCCAGCAGTTTATCGGCCCTGCGGGGCGGGCAGCCCCAGCATTTT.

The chain couples TRBV11-2 to TRBJ2-7; TRBD2 might be the D (6 bases). The CDR3 covers 13 residues. V lost 0 bases and J lost 10, with 13 bases in between. Germline V lookup: CDR1 SGHAT, CDR2 FQNNGV. The CDR3 sequence: CASSLEGGPYQYF. Written as DNA, the CDR3 is TGTGCCAGCAGCTTAGAGGGAGGTCCTTACCAGTACTTC.

This clone came up once. The V and J genes are TRBV5-4 and TRBJ2-5, with TRBD2 as a possible D gene (5 bases). Germline values: CDR1 SGHNT, CDR2 YYREEE (reference sequence). The CDR3 runs 14 residues. V was pared by 3 bases and J by 1 base, with 10 bases between. CDR3 protein: CASSSGRAQETQYF. DNA for the CDR3: TGTGCCAGCAGCTCGGGAAGGGCCCAAGAGACCCAGTACTTC.

The chain links TRBV3-1 (or the pseudogene TRBV3-2) to TRBJ2-7; D possibly corresponds to TRBD1 (6 bases). V shed 3 bases and J shed 2 bases, with 17 bases lying between them. Looked up from germline, CDR1 is LGHDT and CDR2 is YNNKEL (reference sequence). The CDR3 is made up of 16 amino acids. In nucleotides, the CDR3 is TGTGCCAGCAGCCAGGGCACAGGGAGTACAACCTACGAGCAGTACTTC. This sequence encodes CASSQGTGSTTYEQYF.

This chain joins TRBV7-2 and TRBJ2-1; TRBD2 agrees at 8 bases. Germline CDR1 SGHTA, CDR2 FQGNSA. Trimming at V came to 1 base and at J to 11 bases, leaving 16 bases not matched to a gene. The length of the CDR3 is 17 residues. CDR3 in DNA: TGTGCCAGCAGCTTAGATGGGGGGACCCCTAGCGGGCGCAAGCAGTTCTTC. Encoded protein: CASSLDGGTPSGRKQFF.

This sequence joins TRBV5-5 and TRBJ1-5; 7 bases fit TRBD1. The CDR3 runs to 14 residues. Losses at the gene ends were 5 bases for V and 4 bases for J; bases not matched to a gene: 6. CDR1 and CDR2 (germline): SGHKS, YYEKEE (reference sequence). The CDR3 reads CASSLGGANQPQHF. The CDR3 region has the DNA TGTGCCAGCAGTTTAGGGGGCGCAAATCAGCCCCAGCATTTT.

The chain has TRBV6-6 and TRBJ1-2; the D gene is possibly TRBD1 (5 bases). V lost 4 bases and J lost 7, with 16 bases in between. The length of the CDR3 is 14 residues. Germline CDR1 reads MNHNY; CDR2 reads SVGAGI (reference sequence). This CDR3 is CASSLGIGGRGYTF. As DNA, the CDR3 is TGTGCCAGCAGTTTGGGGATCGGGGGTCGTGGCTACACCTTC.

This clone has just a few counts. This sequence joins TRBV2 and TRBJ1-1; D unresolved. Germline assignment: CDR1 SNHLY and CDR2 FYNNEI. The CDR3 consists of 14 residues. The V end was cut by 4 bases, the J end by 5 bases, with 14 bases between. Here the CDR3 DNA reads TGTGCCAGCAGTGCTTACGGGTTCGGGACTGAAGCTTTCTTT. Residues: CASSAYGFGTEAFF.

The genes are TRBV6-5 and TRBJ1-2, with no clear D. The CDR3 runs 13 residues. Trimming left V 6 bases short and J 4 bases short, with 12 bases between. CDR1 and CDR2 (germline): MNHEY, SVGAGI. The CDR3 nucleotides read TGTGCCAGCAGAGCCATCGCTAGCTATGGCTACACCTTC. This gives the protein CASRAIASYGYTF.

V gene TRBV4-2 combines with J gene TRBJ1-4; maybe TRBD1 (6 bases). This CDR3 is 14 amino acids long. The V gene's germline CDR1 is LGHNA and CDR2 YNFKEQ. Trimming left V 0 bases short and J 8 bases short, with 10 bases between. CDR3 residues: CASSQERTAEKLFF. CDR3 sequence (DNA): TGTGCCAGCAGCCAAGAAAGGACAGCAGAAAAACTGTTTTTT.

This sequence joins TRBV19 and TRBJ2-3; weak D call: TRBD2 (6 bases). In germline, CDR1 is LNHDA, CDR2 SQIVND (reference sequence). The CDR3 has 13 amino acids. V was shortened by 3 bases and J by 3 bases, with 7 bases between the two germline ends. The CDR3 region is CASSMGGTDTQYF. CDR3 in DNA: TGTGCCAGTAGTATGGGAGGTACAGATACGCAGTATTTT. The whole variable domain, filled in from reference TRBV19 and TRBJ2-3, reads DGGITQSPKYLFRKEGQNVTLSCEQNLNHDAMYWYRQDPGQGLRLIYYSQIVNDFQKGDIAEGYSVSREKKESFPLTVTSAQKNPTAFYLCASSMGGTDTQYFGPGTRLTVL.

This clone showed up just once. The chain joins TRBV7-8 to TRBJ1-6; 7 bases are shared with TRBD1. V shed 5 bases and J 8 bases; nucleotides not matched to a gene: 9. Germline CDR1 reads SGHVS; CDR2 reads FQNEAQ. CDR3 length: 15 amino acids. The CDR3 reads CASSINTGDHSPLHF. The CDR3 DNA follows: TGTGCCAGCAGCATAAATACAGGGGATCATTCACCCCTCCACTTT.

Concerning this clone: One junction end does not reproduce the germline sequence, and a read error may be involved. This rearrangement joins TRBV6-5 to TRBJ1-5; weak D call: TRBD1 (5 bases). CDR1 and CDR2 from the germline V gene are MNHEY and SVGAGI. There are 16 residues in the CDR3. The CDR3 DNA follows: TGTGCCAGCAGTTTGCGGGGGGGAGGTAGCTATCAGCCCCAGCATTTT. It is translated as CASSLRGGGSYQPQHF.

This chain uses TRBV19 with TRBJ1-1; a possible D gene is TRBD1 (5 bases). CDR1 is LNHDA, CDR2 SQIVND, per germline (reference sequence). The CDR3 is made up of 14 amino acids. The germline V and J ends were trimmed by 5 bases and 10 bases, with 20 bases remaining between them. This chain's CDR3 is CASSAGHGRPIAFF. CDR3 nucleotide sequence: TGTGCCAGTAGTGCCGGACACGGACGGCCAATAGCTTTCTTT. Variable domain in full (rest from reference TRBV19 and TRBJ1-1): DGGITQSPKYLFRKEGQNVTLSCEQNLNHDAMYWYRQDPGQGLRLIYYSQIVNDFQKGDIAEGYSVSREKKESFPLTVTSAQKNPTAFYLCASSAGHGRPIAFFGQGTRLTVV.

V gene TRBV12-3 or TRBV12-4 combines with J gene TRBJ2-2, with D possibly being TRBD1 (5 bases). V lost 6 bases to trimming and J lost 8 bases, with 13 bases between them. The CDR3 is 13 amino acids. The CDR3 coding sequence is TGTGCCAGCAGCCCGACCAGGGTAGGGGAGCTGTTTTTT. Its translation: CASSPTRVGELFF.

The chain recombines TRBV19 with TRBJ2-7, with D possibly TRBD2 on 6 matching bases. The CDR3 is 12 amino acids. CDR1 and CDR2 from the germline V gene are LNHDA and SQIVND (reference sequence). Trimming pared 10 bases from V and 3 bases from J, leaving 13 bases between. The CDR3 DNA reads as TGTGCCACCACGGGGGTCGACTACGAGCAGTACTTC. Its protein is CATTGVDYEQYF.

V and J are TRBV12-3 or TRBV12-4 and TRBJ1-1; D uncertain. V was trimmed by 5 bases and J by 2 bases, leaving 9 bases between them. The length of the CDR3 is 13 residues. The CDR3 coding sequence is TGTGCCAGCAGTCCTCAGATAAACACTGAAGCTTTCTTT. Protein product: CASSPQINTEAFF.

The chain joins TRBV2 to TRBJ1-5, with TRBD1 matching 8 bases. The germline CDR1 and CDR2 sequences are SNHLY and FYNNEI. The CDR3 sequence is 13 residues long. The V gene end was trimmed by 8 bases and the J gene end by 7 bases; junction bases not matched to a gene: 7. Here the CDR3 DNA reads TGTGCCAGCGCTGACAGGGGAGGACAGCCCCAGCATTTT. Translation: CASADRGGQPQHF.

V is TRBV11-2 and J is TRBJ2-3; 7 nucleotides line up with TRBD2. Unmatched junction bases numbered 6, after V lost 1 base and J lost 2 bases. CDR3 length: 16 residues. Germline CDR1 reads SGHAT; CDR2 reads FQNNGV. This chain's CDR3 is CASSLAASGTTDTQYF. In DNA form, the CDR3 reads TGTGCCAGCAGCTTAGCGGCTAGCGGCACCACAGATACGCAGTATTTT.

The chain combines TRBV6-6 with TRBJ1-5; TRBD1 aligns across 8 bases. V trimming: 6 bases; J trimming: 3 bases; junction bases outside the gene matches: 4. Germline V CDR1 and CDR2: MNHNY, SVGAGI (reference sequence). CDR3 size: 14 residues. The CDR3: CASRRGQANQPQHF. CDR3 coding DNA: TGTGCCAGCAGACGGGGACAGGCCAATCAGCCCCAGCATTTT.

This clone was counted once. The J gene is TRBJ1-4, the V gene TRBV2; maybe TRBD1 (6 bases). CDR3 length: 15 residues. The V end was cut by 6 bases, the J end by 8 bases, with 19 bases between. The V gene's germline CDR1 is SNHLY and CDR2 FYNNEI. In DNA, the CDR3 is TGTGCCAGCAGCGAAACAGGGACCCTTAGCGAAAAACTGTTTTTT. It yields the protein CASSETGTLSEKLFF.

V is TRBV5-4 and J is TRBJ2-5; the D gene is possibly TRBD2 (5 bases). The CDR3 sequence is 12 residues long. V was pared by 6 bases and J by 5 bases, with 11 bases between. Germline CDR1 is SGHNT and CDR2 is YYREEE (reference sequence). CDR3 DNA sequence: TGTGCCAGCATGGGAGCCGGGGAGACCCAGTACTTC. Translating gives CASMGAGETQYF.

CDR3 DNA: TGTGCCAGCAGCGTAAGCGGAGCGGGTCGCACCGGGGAGCTGTTTTTT. Translating gives CASSVSGAGRTGELFF. The chain links TRBV9 to TRBJ2-2, with a weak D call TRBD2 (6 bases). CDR1 is SGDLS and CDR2 is YYNGEE in the germline V gene. Trimming took off 1 base at V and 4 bases at J, with 14 bases between the two ends. CDR3 length: 16 amino acids.

This clone showed up just a few times. The gene calls are TRBV7-8 and TRBJ2-7; no reliable D call. The CDR3 covers 14 residues. Trimming removed 5 bases at V and 4 bases at J, with 15 bases between. CDR1 is SGHVS, CDR2 FQNEAQ, per germline. CDR3 coding DNA: TGTGCCAGCAGCCGAGGCCCTCTTCAGTACGAGCAGTACTTC. Its translation is CASSRGPLQYEQYF.

The V gene is TRBV3-1 (or the pseudogene TRBV3-2), the J gene TRBJ1-3, with 8 bases fitting TRBD1. The germline CDR1 and CDR2 sequences are LGHDT and YNNKEL (reference sequence). The CDR3 totals 15 residues. After removal of 0 bases from V and 2 bases from J, the junction contained 0 bases not matched to a gene. CDR3 protein: CASSQDRGPGNTIYF. The CDR3 DNA is TGTGCCAGCAGCCAAGACAGGGGGCCTGGAAACACCATATATTTT.